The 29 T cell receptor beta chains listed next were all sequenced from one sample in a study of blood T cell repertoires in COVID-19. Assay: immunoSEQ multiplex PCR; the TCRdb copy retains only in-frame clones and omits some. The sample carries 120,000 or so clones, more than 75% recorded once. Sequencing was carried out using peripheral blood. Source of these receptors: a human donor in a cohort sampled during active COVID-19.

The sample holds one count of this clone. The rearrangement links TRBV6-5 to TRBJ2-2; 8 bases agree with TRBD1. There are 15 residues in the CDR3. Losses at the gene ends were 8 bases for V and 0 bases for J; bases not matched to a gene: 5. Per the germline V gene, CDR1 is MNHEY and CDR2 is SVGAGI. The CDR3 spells CASARDRPNTGELFF. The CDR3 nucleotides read TGTGCCAGCGCCAGGGACAGGCCGAACACCGGGGAGCTGTTTTTT.

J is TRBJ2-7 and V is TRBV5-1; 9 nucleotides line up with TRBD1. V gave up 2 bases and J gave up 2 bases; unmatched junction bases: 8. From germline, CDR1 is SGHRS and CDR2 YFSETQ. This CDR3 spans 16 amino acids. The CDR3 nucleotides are TGCGCCAGCAGCTTTAGGTCCCGGACAGGGGCCTACGAGCAGTACTTC. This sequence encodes CASSFRSRTGAYEQYF. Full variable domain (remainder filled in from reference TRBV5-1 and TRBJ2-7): KAGVTQTPRYLIKTRGQQVTLSCSPISGHRSVSWYQQTPGQGLQFLFEYFSETQRNKGNFPGRFSGRQFSNSRSEMNVSTLELGDSALYLCASSFRSRTGAYEQYFGPGTRLTVT.

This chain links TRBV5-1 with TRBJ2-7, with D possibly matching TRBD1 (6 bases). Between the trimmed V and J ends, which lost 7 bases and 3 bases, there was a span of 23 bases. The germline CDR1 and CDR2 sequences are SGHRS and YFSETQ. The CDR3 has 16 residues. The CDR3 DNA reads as TGCGCCAGCGCGCCCGCGACTACAGGGTTTGTCTACGAGCAGTACTTC. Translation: CASAPATTGFVYEQYF.

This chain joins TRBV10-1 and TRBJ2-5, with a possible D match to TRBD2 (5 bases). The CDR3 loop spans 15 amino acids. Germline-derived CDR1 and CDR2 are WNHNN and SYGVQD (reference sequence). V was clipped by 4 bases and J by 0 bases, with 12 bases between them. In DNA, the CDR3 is TGCGCCAGCAGTGCTAGGGCGGGTGACCAAGAGACCCAGTACTTC. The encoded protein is CASSARAGDQETQYF.

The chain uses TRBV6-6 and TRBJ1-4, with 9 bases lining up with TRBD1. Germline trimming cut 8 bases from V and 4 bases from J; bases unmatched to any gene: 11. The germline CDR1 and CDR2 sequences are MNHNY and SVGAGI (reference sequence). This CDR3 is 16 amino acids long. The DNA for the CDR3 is TGTGCCAGCGGTCGCAGCCCGGGACAGGGTAATGAAAAACTGTTTTTT. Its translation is CASGRSPGQGNEKLFF.

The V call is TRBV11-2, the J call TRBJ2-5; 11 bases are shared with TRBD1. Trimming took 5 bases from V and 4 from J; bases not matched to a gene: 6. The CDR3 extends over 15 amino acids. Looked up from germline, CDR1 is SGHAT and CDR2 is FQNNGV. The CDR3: CASSPRDRGTETQYF. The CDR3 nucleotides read TGTGCCAGCAGCCCGCGGGACAGGGGGACAGAGACCCAGTACTTC. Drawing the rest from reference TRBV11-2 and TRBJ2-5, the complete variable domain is EAGVAQSPRYKIIEKRQSVAFWCNPISGHATLYWYQQILGQGPKLLIQFQNNGVVDDSQLPKDRFSAERLKGVDSTLKIQPAKLEDSAVYLCASSPRDRGTETQYFGPGTRLLVL.

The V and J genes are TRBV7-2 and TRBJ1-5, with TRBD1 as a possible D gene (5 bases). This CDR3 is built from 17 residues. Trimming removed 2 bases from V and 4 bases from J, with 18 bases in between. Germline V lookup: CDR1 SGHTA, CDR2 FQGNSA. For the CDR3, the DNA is TGTGCCAGCAGCTTAAGGGGTGGGGCAGTTCTGAATCAGCCCCAGCATTTT. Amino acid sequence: CASSLRGGAVLNQPQHF.

The CDR3 DNA reads as TGCGCCAGCAGCTTGACCGGGACAGGGGCAGGAGAGCAGTACTTC. Encoded protein: CASSLTGTGAGEQYF. The V call is TRBV5-1, the J call TRBJ2-7, with 10 bases lining up with TRBD1. This CDR3 region has 15 residues. Germline CDR1 SGHRS, CDR2 YFSETQ. J gave up 7 bases and V 1 base, and 8 bases lay outside the gene matches. Looking up the rest from reference TRBV5-1 and TRBJ2-7 gives the full variable domain: KAGVTQTPRYLIKTRGQQVTLSCSPISGHRSVSWYQQTPGQGLQFLFEYFSETQRNKGNFPGRFSGRQFSNSRSEMNVSTLELGDSALYLCASSLTGTGAGEQYFGPGTRLTVT.

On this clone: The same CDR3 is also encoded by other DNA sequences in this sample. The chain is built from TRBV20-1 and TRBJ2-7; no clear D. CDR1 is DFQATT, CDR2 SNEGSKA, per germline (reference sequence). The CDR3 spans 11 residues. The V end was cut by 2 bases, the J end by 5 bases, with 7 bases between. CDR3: CSARSGHEQYF. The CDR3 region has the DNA TGCAGTGCTAGATCAGGCCACGAGCAGTACTTC.

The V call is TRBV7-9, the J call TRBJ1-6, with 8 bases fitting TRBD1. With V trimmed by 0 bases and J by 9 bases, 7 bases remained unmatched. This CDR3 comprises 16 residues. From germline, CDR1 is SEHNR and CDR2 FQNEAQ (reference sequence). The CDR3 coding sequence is TGTGCCAGCAGCTTAGCGGCAGGGGGCGATGCTTCACCCCTCCACTTT. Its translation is CASSLAAGGDASPLHF. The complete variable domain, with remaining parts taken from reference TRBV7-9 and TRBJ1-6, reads DTGVSQNPRHKITKRGQNVTFRCDPISEHNRLYWYRQTLGQGPEFLTYFQNEAQLEKSRLLSDRFSAERPKGSFSTLEIQRTEQGDSAMYLCASSLAAGGDASPLHFGNGTRLTVT.

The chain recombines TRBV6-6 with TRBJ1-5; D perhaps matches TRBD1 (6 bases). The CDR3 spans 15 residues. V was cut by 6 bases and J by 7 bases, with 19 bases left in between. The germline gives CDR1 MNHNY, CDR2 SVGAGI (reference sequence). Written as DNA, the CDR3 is TGTGCCAGCAGGCCCGACAGGTTGGGTGAGCAGCCCCAGCATTTT. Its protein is CASRPDRLGEQPQHF.

CDR3 coding DNA: TGTGCCAGCAGCCCCCCGGACAGGGGCGCGGGTGAAAAACTGTTTTTT. This codes for CASSPPDRGAGEKLFF. The chain couples TRBV7-9 to TRBJ1-4, with TRBD1 identical over 9 bases. Germline assignment: CDR1 SEHNR and CDR2 FQNEAQ (reference sequence). This CDR3 region has 16 residues. Unmatched junction bases numbered 11, after V lost 5 bases and J lost 7 bases.

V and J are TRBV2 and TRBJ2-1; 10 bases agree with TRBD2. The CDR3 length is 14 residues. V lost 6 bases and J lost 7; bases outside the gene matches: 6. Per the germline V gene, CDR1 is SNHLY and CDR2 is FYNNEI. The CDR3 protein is CASRSSGGPNEQFF. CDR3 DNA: TGTGCCAGCAGATCTAGCGGGGGCCCAAATGAGCAGTTCTTC.

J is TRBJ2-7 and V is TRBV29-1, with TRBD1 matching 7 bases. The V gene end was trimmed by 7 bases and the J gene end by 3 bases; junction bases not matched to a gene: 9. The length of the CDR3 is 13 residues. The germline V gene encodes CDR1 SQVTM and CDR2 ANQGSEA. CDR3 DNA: TGCAGCGCCCAGACAGGGAGAGGCTACGAGCAGTACTTC. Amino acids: CSAQTGRGYEQYF.

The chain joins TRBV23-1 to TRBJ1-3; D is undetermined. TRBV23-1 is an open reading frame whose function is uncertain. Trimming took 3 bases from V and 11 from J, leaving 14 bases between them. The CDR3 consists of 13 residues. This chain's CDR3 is CASSQPAGGPIYF. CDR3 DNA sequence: TGCGCCAGCAGTCAGCCCGCGGGAGGGCCCATATATTTT.

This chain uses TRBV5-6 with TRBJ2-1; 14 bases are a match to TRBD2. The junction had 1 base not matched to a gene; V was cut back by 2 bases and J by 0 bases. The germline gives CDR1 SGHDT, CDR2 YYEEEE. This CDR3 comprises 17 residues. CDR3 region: CASSFGTSGSSYNEQFF. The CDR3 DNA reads TGTGCCAGCAGCTTTGGGACTAGCGGGAGCTCCTACAATGAGCAGTTCTTC.

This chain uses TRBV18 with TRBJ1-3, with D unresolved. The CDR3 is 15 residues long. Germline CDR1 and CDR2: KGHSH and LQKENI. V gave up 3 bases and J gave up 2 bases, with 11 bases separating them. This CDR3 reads CASSPEGSPGNTIYF. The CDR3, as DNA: TGTGCCAGCTCACCTGAGGGATCTCCTGGAAACACCATATATTTT.

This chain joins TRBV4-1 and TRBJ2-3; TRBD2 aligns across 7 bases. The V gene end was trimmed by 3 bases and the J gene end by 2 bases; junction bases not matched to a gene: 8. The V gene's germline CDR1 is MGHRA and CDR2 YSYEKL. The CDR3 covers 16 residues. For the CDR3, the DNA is TGCGCCAGCAGCCATGACGCGGCGGGAGCCACAGATACGCAGTATTTT. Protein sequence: CASSHDAAGATDTQYF.

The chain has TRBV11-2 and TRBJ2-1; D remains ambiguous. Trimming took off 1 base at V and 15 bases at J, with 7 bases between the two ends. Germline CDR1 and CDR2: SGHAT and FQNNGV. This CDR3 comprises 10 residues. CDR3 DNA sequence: TGTGCCAGCAGCTTAGTAGTTCCGTTCTTC. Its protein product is CASSLVVPFF.

This CDR3 is CASSLTSYTQYF. The DNA of the CDR3 is TGTGCCAGCAGTTTAACTTCTTATACGCAGTATTTT. The chain couples TRBV28 to TRBJ2-3; no firm D call. Trimming pared 2 bases from V and 7 bases from J, leaving 7 bases between. CDR1 MDHEN and CDR2 SYDVKM come from the germline V gene. The CDR3 contains 12 residues.

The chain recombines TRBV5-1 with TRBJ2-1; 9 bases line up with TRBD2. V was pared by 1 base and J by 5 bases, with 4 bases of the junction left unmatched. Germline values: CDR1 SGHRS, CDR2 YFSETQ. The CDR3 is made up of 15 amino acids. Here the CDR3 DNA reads TGCGCCAGCAGCTTGACGGCGGGAGGGGACAATGAGCAGTTCTTC. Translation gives CASSLTAGGDNEQFF.

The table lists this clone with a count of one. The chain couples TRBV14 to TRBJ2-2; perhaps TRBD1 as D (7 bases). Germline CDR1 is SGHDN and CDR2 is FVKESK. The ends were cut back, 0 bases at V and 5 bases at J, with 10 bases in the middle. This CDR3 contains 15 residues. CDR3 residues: CASSQDRGETGELFF. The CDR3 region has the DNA TGTGCCAGCAGCCAAGACAGGGGGGAGACCGGGGAGCTGTTTTTT.

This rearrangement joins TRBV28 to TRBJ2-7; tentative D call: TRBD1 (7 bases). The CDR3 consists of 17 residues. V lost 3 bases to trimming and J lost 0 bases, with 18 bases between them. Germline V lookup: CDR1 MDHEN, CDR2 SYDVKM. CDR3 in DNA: TGTGCCAGCAGTTTGCACAGGGGATACGGGAGCTCCTACGAGCAGTACTTC. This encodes CASSLHRGYGSSYEQYF.

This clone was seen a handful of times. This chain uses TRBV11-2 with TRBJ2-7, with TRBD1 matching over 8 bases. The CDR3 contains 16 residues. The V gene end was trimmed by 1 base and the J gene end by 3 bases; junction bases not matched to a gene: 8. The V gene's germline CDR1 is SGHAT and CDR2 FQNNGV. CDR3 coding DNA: TGTGCCAGCAGCTTAGTGGCAGGGGGCCGTCTCTACGAGCAGTACTTC. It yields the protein CASSLVAGGRLYEQYF.

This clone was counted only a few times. The CDR3 spells CASSQDGVAGGSYNEQFF. The CDR3 DNA reads as TGTGCCAGCAGCCAAGATGGGGTAGCGGGGGGTTCCTACAATGAGCAGTTCTTC. The genes are TRBV4-2 and TRBJ2-1; TRBD2 matches at 10 bases. CDR1 is LGHNA and CDR2 is YNFKEQ in the germline V gene. The J segment lost 1 base and the V segment lost 0 bases, leaving 6 bases of the junction unmatched. There are 18 residues in the CDR3.

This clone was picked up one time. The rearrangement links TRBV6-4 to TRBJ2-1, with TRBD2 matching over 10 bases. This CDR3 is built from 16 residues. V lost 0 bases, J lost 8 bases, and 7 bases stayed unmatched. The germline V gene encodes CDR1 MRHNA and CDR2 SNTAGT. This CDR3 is CASSDSSGGALYEQFF. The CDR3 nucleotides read TGTGCCAGCAGTGACTCAAGCGGGGGGGCCCTCTATGAGCAGTTCTTC.

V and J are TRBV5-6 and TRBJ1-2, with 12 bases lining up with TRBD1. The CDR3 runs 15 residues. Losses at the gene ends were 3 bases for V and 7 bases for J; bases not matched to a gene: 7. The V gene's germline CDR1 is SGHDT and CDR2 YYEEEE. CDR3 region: CASSSPGTGGRGYTF. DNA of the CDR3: TGTGCCAGCAGCTCCCCCGGGACAGGGGGCCGTGGCTACACCTTC.

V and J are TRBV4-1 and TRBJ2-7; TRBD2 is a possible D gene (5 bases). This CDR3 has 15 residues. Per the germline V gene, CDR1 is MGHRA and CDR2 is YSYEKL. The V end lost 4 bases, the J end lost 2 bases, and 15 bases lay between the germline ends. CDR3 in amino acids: CASSLGLSSPYEQYF. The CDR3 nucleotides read TGCGCCAGCAGCCTCGGACTGTCCTCTCCCTACGAGCAGTACTTC.

The CDR3 is CASGPWDRGLHEQYF. CDR3 DNA: TGTGCCAGCGGTCCATGGGACAGGGGGCTCCACGAGCAGTACTTC. This chain connects TRBV21-1 to TRBJ2-7; the D segment call TRBD1 is taken from the table without a DNA check. TRBV21-1 is a pseudogene segment. The CDR3 loop spans 15 amino acids.